These 27 T cell receptor beta chains were sequenced from one sample in a study of blood T cells in healthy people across ages. With a J-beta primer mix and a sample-barcoded 5' primer, a second PCR ran about 6 to 11 cycles. TCRdb processed the 5' RACE reads anew with MiXCR; each CDR3 protein has one entry. In the table there are 1.5 million to 2 million distinct CDR3 sequences, about two fifths of which are singletons. The sample taken for sequencing was blood. The receptors stem from a human donor in good health.

The chain uses TRBV29-1 and TRBJ1-4; TRBD1 might be the D (5 bases). The V end was cut by 5 bases, the J end by 6 bases, with 19 bases between. CDR1 is SQVTM, CDR2 ANQGSEA, per germline. This CDR3 comprises 15 residues. CDR3 region: CSVINQGRSDEKLFF. The CDR3 DNA is TGCAGCGTTATCAACCAGGGTCGTTCGGATGAAAAACTGTTTTTT.

This clonotype was observed a handful of times. V gene TRBV20-1 combines with J gene TRBJ2-1; D may be TRBD2 (5 bases). CDR1 and CDR2 from the germline V gene are DFQATT and SNEGSKA (reference sequence). Trimming cost V 6 bases and J 2 bases, with 20 bases left between them. The CDR3 is made up of 16 amino acids. The chain's CDR3 is CSARPTIVGPYNEQFF. The CDR3 bases are TGCAGTGCCCGACCGACTATAGTTGGCCCCTACAATGAGCAGTTCTTC.

This sequence joins TRBV9 and TRBJ2-1; perhaps TRBD1 as D (6 bases). Trimming stripped 4 bases from V and 6 bases from J, with 11 bases between. From germline, CDR1 is SGDLS and CDR2 YYNGEE. This CDR3 has 13 residues. In DNA form, the CDR3 reads TGTGCCAGCAGCACGACAGGTGGCAATGAGCAGTTCTTC. Translated: CASSTTGGNEQFF.

In this sample, this clonotype turned up many times. The junction shows a germline mismatch at one end, possibly a read error. This chain connects TRBV5-1 to TRBJ2-1, with 7 bases identical to TRBD2. Per germline, CDR1 SGHRS and CDR2 YFSETQ. CDR3 length: 13 residues. This chain's CDR3 is CASSLDRGGEQFF. In DNA form, the CDR3 reads TGTGCCAGCAGCTTAGATCGCGGGGGTGAGCAGTTCTTC.

This clonotype was seen a few times. The J gene is TRBJ2-7, the V gene TRBV7-2; D possibly corresponds to TRBD2 (6 bases). Germline loops: CDR1 SGHTA, CDR2 FQGNSA. Trimming stripped 1 base from V and 2 bases from J, with 12 bases between. This CDR3 comprises 15 residues. Written as DNA, the CDR3 is TGTGCCAGCAGCTTAGACCGGGACTCAACCTACGAGCAGTACTTC. Its translation: CASSLDRDSTYEQYF.

The V gene is TRBV7-3, the J gene TRBJ2-7, with a tentative D call TRBD2 (6 bases). The end of the DNA fits TRBJ2-5 better, so the J call may be wrong. There are 15 residues in the CDR3. Germline lookup yields CDR1 SGHTA and CDR2 FQGTGA. The CDR3 coding sequence is TGTGCCAGCAGCTTAATCGGGAGTAAAACAGAGACCCAGTACTTC. Residues: CASSLIGSKTETQYF.

As concerns this clonotype: This could be a read error, since a much larger clone is one nucleotide away. The V gene is TRBV7-2, the J gene TRBJ2-7; no clear D gene. The germline V gene has CDR1 SGHTA and CDR2 FQGNSA. The CDR3 contains 14 residues. CDR3 protein: CASSLGKGSYEQDF. CDR3 DNA: TGTGCCAGCAGCTTAGGGAAAGGATCCTACGAGCAGGACTTC.

The genes are TRBV12-3 or TRBV12-4 and TRBJ2-5, with D possibly matching TRBD1 (5 bases). CDR3 length: 14 residues. V dropped 3 bases and J dropped 5 bases, with 13 bases sitting between them. The CDR3 protein is CASSLGQVGETQYF. CDR3 DNA sequence: TGTGCCAGCAGTTTGGGGCAGGTCGGGGAGACCCAGTACTTC.

The chain joins TRBV29-1 to TRBJ1-1, with no clear D. Germline V gene data show CDR1 as SQVTM and CDR2 as ANQGSEA. The CDR3 runs 14 residues. V was clipped by 5 bases and J by 1 base, with 14 bases between them. CDR3 protein: CSVSQTYQNTEAFF. The CDR3 DNA reads TGCAGCGTTAGCCAGACTTACCAGAACACTGAAGCTTTCTTT.

This clonotype was picked up a small number of times. The V call is TRBV28, the J call TRBJ1-2; D ambiguous. V was trimmed by 9 bases and J by 7 bases, leaving 21 bases between them. The V gene's germline CDR1 is MDHEN and CDR2 SYDVKM. The CDR3 is 14 amino acids. CDR3 DNA sequence: TGTGCCAGTCAAGTTAGCATGGGAGGAACTGGCTACACCTTC. Translation: CASQVSMGGTGYTF.

This clonotype was found once. The chain is built from TRBV20-1 and TRBJ2-1; weak D call: TRBD2 (5 bases). Germline V CDR1 and CDR2: DFQATT, SNEGSKA (reference sequence). This CDR3 region has 13 residues. The V gene lost 3 bases and the J gene lost 5 bases, with 11 bases spanning the gap. The CDR3 spells CSASSPGDNEQFF. The CDR3 nucleotides are TGCAGTGCTAGTTCTCCCGGGGACAATGAGCAGTTCTTC.

This chain connects TRBV6-2 or TRBV6-3 to TRBJ1-5; no clear D. This CDR3 has 12 residues. V lost 8 bases, J lost 7 bases, and 12 bases lay in between. Looked up from germline, CDR1 is MNHEY and CDR2 is SVGEGT. The CDR3 region has the DNA TGTGCCAGCGGGAAGGATGCCCAGCCCCAGCATTTT. Amino acid sequence: CASGKDAQPQHF.

The chain couples TRBV20-1 to TRBJ2-5; D possibly uses TRBD1 or TRBD2 (5 bases each). CDR1 and CDR2 from the germline V gene are DFQATT and SNEGSKA (reference sequence). The CDR3 contains 13 residues. V dropped 5 bases and J dropped 5 bases, with 15 bases sitting between them. CDR3 sequence reads: CSALRDPSETQYF. As DNA, the CDR3 is TGCAGTGCTCTCCGGGACCCCTCGGAGACCCAGTACTTC.

The chain joins TRBV7-2 to TRBJ1-2; D is undetermined. V lost 4 bases, J lost 8 bases, and 8 bases lay in between. The CDR3 runs 11 residues. Looked up from germline, CDR1 is SGHTA and CDR2 is FQGNSA. The CDR3 protein is CASSSYDGYTF. The CDR3 DNA reads as TGTGCCAGCAGCTCCTACGACGGCTACACCTTC.

This clonotype was found a few times. The chain recombines TRBV30 with TRBJ1-2, with 7 nucleotides matching TRBD1. Trimming at V came to 2 bases and at J to 0 bases, leaving 9 bases not matched to a gene. CDR1 and CDR2 from the germline V gene are GTSNPN and SVGIG (reference sequence). This CDR3 is built from 16 residues. CDR3 amino acids: CAWSRYTGTANYGYTF. The DNA for the CDR3 is TGTGCCTGGAGTAGATACACAGGGACAGCTAACTATGGCTACACCTTC.

There are a few counts of this clonotype. V is TRBV10-3 and J is TRBJ1-5; 7 bases are a match to TRBD1. The CDR3 covers 14 residues. J lost 5 bases, V lost 6 bases, and 7 bases had no gene match. Per the germline V gene, CDR1 is ENHRY and CDR2 is SYGVKD. This chain's CDR3 is CAISPTGMDQPQHF. CDR3 nucleotide sequence: TGTGCCATCAGCCCGACAGGGATGGATCAGCCCCAGCATTTT.

V gene TRBV7-2 combines with J gene TRBJ2-1; D gene uncertain. CDR3 size: 14 residues. Trimming removed 1 base from V and 2 bases from J, with 6 bases in between. Germline V gives CDR1 SGHTA, CDR2 FQGNSA. The CDR3 DNA reads TGTGCCAGCAGCTTAGGCTGGGCCTACAATGAGCAGTTCTTC. This encodes CASSLGWAYNEQFF. Together with reference TRBV7-2 and TRBJ2-1, the CDR3 gives the full variable domain: GAGVSQSPSNKVTEKGKDVELRCDPISGHTALYWYRQSLGQGLEFLIYFQGNSAPDKSGLPSDRFSAERTGGSVSTLTIQRTQQEDSAVYLCASSLGWAYNEQFFGPGTRLTVL.

This clonotype turned up a few times. V usage is TRBV6-5 and J usage is TRBJ1-1; D gene ambiguous. Germline lookup yields CDR1 MNHEY and CDR2 SVGAGI. Trimming removed 5 bases from V and 0 bases from J, with 13 bases in between. This CDR3 comprises 15 residues. CDR3 coding DNA: TGTGCCAGCAGTGACGAAAGACCATTGAACACTGAAGCTTTCTTT. Protein: CASSDERPLNTEAFF.

The chain links TRBV7-2 to TRBJ2-5; D could derive from TRBD1 or TRBD2 (5 bases each). The J call may not be correct, given that the DNA end is closer to TRBJ2-7. The CDR3 is 13 residues long. The germline CDR1 and CDR2 sequences are SGHTA and FQGNSA. The CDR3: CASTNGTAREQYF. CDR3 bases: TGTGCCAGCACCAACGGGACGGCGCGCGAGCAGTACTTC.

The chain uses TRBV28 and TRBJ2-3, with 7 bases fitting TRBD2. Per the germline V gene, CDR1 is MDHEN and CDR2 is SYDVKM. This CDR3 is 14 amino acids long. The junction had 5 bases not matched to a gene; V was cut back by 6 bases and J by 2 bases. The CDR3: CASSGLVHTDTQYF. The CDR3 nucleotides are TGTGCCAGCAGCGGACTAGTCCACACAGATACGCAGTATTTT.

This clonotype was recorded a few times. The J gene is TRBJ2-1, the V gene TRBV20-1; D remains unclear. The CDR3 is 14 amino acids. Germline V gives CDR1 DFQATT, CDR2 SNEGSKA (reference sequence). V was shortened by 5 bases and J by 1 base, with 12 bases between the two germline ends. The CDR3 spells CSACLTGSYNEQFF. Here the CDR3 DNA reads TGCAGTGCTTGCTTGACCGGTTCCTACAATGAGCAGTTCTTC.

The table lists this clonotype with a few counts. The V gene is TRBV10-3, the J gene TRBJ1-1; no definite D call. Germline-derived CDR1 and CDR2 are ENHRY and SYGVKD. Trimming removed 6 bases at V and 1 base at J, with 9 bases between. The CDR3 runs to 13 residues. The CDR3 is CAIRDLKNTEAFF. For the CDR3, the DNA is TGTGCCATCAGGGACTTGAAGAACACTGAAGCTTTCTTT.

This sequence joins TRBV4-3 and TRBJ1-2; 8 positions agree with TRBD1. The CDR3 is 14 amino acids. The V segment lost 4 bases and the J segment 5 bases; nucleotides outside the gene matches: 6. Germline values: CDR1 LGHNA, CDR2 YSLEER. The CDR3 coding sequence is TGCGCCAGCAGCCGAACGGACAGGGAGTATGGCTACACCTTC. It yields the protein CASSRTDREYGYTF.

V and J are TRBV28 and TRBJ2-7; TRBD1 matches 7 bases. V was pared by 5 bases and J by 0 bases, with 4 bases of the junction left unmatched. The V gene's germline CDR1 is MDHEN and CDR2 SYDVKM. The CDR3 is 14 residues long. The CDR3 protein is CASSKDRTSYEQYF. In DNA, the CDR3 is TGTGCCAGCAGTAAGGACAGGACCTCCTACGAGCAGTACTTC.

This clonotype has only a few counts. This sequence joins TRBV20-1 and TRBJ1-4; tentatively, D is TRBD1 (6 bases). This CDR3 is built from 16 residues. The V gene's germline CDR1 is DFQATT and CDR2 SNEGSKA (reference sequence). The V gene lost 0 bases and the J gene lost 8 bases, with 19 bases spanning the gap. The CDR3: CSARDYLGARREKLFF. The DNA of the CDR3 is TGCAGTGCTAGAGATTATCTGGGGGCCCGCCGGGAAAAACTGTTTTTT.

This chain joins TRBV29-1 and TRBJ2-1, with TRBD2 matching over 12 bases. The CDR3 has 15 residues. V shed 4 bases, J shed 9 bases, and the junction held 10 bases outside the gene matches. CDR1 and CDR2 (germline): SQVTM, ANQGSEA. The CDR3 DNA is TGCAGCGTTGCCGGGACTAGCGGGCCTGGGTTTGAGCAGTTCTTC. It yields the protein CSVAGTSGPGFEQFF.

The chain carries TRBV7-9 and TRBJ1-2; TRBD1 aligns across 7 bases. With V trimmed by 4 bases and J by 4 bases, 6 bases remained unmatched. Germline CDR1 and CDR2: SEHNR and FQNEAQ (reference sequence). The CDR3 consists of 14 residues. CDR3 region: CASSWERQGYGYTF. CDR3 nucleotide sequence: TGTGCCAGCAGCTGGGAGAGACAGGGCTATGGCTACACCTTC.